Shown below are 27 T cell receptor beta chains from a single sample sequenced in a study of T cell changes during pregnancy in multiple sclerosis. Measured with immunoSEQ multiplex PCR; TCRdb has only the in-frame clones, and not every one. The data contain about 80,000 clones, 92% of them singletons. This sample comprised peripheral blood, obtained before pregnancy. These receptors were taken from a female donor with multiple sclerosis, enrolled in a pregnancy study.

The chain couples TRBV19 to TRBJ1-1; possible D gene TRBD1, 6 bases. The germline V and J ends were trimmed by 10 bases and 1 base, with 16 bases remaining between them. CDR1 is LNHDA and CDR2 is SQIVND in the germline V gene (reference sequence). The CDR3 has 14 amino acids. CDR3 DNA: TGTGCCACTAAACGGACAGAGACGAACACTGAAGCTTTCTTT. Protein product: CATKRTETNTEAFF.

The CDR3 DNA follows: TGTGCCTGGAGTCATCCTAGCGGGGGGGGCTCCTACGAGCAGTACTTC. Amino acid sequence: CAWSHPSGGGSYEQYF. The chain is built from TRBV30 and TRBJ2-7, with TRBD2 identical over 12 bases. Germline V CDR1 and CDR2: GTSNPN, SVGIG (reference sequence). The CDR3 extends over 16 amino acids. Germline trimming cut 2 bases from V and 0 bases from J; bases unmatched to any gene: 5.

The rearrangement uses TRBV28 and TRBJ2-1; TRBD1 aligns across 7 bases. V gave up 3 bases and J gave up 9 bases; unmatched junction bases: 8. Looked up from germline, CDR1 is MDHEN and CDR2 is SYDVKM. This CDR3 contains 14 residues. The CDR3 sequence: CASSFDRVVGEQFF. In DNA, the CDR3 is TGTGCCAGCAGTTTTGACAGGGTAGTCGGTGAGCAGTTCTTC.

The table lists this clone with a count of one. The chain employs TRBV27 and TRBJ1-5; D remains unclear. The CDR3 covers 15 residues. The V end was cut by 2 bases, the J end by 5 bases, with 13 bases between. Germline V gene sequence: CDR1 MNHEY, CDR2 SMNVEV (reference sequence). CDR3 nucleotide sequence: TGTGCCAGCAGTTTAATGCCAACCCGGGATCAGCCCCAGCATTTT. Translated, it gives CASSLMPTRDQPQHF.

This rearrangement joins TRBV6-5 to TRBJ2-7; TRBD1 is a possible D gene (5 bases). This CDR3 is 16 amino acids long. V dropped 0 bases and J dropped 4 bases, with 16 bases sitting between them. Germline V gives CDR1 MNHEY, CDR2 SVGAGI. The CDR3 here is CASSYSTGAQGYEQYF. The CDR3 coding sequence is TGTGCCAGCAGTTACTCGACTGGGGCCCAGGGTTACGAGCAGTACTTC.

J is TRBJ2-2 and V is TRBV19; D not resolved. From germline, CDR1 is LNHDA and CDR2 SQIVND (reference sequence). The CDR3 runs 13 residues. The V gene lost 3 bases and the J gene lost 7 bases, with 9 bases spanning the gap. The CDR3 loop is CASSIIVGGELFF. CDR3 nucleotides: TGTGCCAGTAGTATCATAGTCGGCGGGGAGCTGTTTTTT.

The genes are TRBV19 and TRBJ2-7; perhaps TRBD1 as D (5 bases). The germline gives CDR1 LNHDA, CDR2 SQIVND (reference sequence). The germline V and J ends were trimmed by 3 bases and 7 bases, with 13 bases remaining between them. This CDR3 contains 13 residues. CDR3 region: CASSISGPWEQYF. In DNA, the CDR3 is TGTGCCAGTAGTATCTCAGGGCCGTGGGAGCAGTACTTC. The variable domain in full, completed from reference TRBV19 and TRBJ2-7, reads DGGITQSPKYLFRKEGQNVTLSCEQNLNHDAMYWYRQDPGQGLRLIYYSQIVNDFQKGDIAEGYSVSREKKESFPLTVTSAQKNPTAFYLCASSISGPWEQYFGPGTRLTVT.

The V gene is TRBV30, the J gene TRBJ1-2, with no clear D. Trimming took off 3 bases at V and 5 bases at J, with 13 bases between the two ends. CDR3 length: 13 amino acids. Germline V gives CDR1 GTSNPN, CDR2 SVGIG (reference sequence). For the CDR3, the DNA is TGTGCCTGGAGGCCGTCACAGAATTATGGCTACACCTTC. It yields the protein CAWRPSQNYGYTF.

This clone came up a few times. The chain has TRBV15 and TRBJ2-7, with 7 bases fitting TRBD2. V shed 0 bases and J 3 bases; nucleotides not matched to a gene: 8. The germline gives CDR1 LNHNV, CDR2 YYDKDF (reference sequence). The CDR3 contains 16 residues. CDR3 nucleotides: TGTGCCACCAGCAGAGAGTCGGCGGGAGTGGTCTACGAGCAGTACTTC. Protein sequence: CATSRESAGVVYEQYF.

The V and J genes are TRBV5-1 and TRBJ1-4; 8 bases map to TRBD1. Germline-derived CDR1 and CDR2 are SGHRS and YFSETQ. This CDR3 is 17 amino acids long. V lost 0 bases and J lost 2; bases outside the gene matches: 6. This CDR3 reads CASSLGAGGFTNEKLFF. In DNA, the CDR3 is TGCGCCAGCAGCTTGGGAGCAGGGGGCTTTACTAATGAAAAACTGTTTTTT.

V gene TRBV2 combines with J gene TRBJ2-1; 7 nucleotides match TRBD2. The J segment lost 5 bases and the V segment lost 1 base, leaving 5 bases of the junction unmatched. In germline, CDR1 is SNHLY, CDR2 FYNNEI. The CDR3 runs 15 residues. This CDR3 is CASSEGERGNNEQFF. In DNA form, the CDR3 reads TGTGCCAGCAGTGAAGGCGAGCGGGGAAACAATGAGCAGTTCTTC.

The CDR3 DNA follows: TGTGCCAGCAGACCGGGACTAGCGGGAACGTACGAGCAGTACTTC. It encodes CASRPGLAGTYEQYF. This chain links TRBV7-2 with TRBJ2-7, with 13 bases fitting TRBD2. V shed 6 bases and J 4 bases; nucleotides not matched to a gene: 6. There are 15 residues in the CDR3. The germline V gene has CDR1 SGHTA and CDR2 FQGNSA.

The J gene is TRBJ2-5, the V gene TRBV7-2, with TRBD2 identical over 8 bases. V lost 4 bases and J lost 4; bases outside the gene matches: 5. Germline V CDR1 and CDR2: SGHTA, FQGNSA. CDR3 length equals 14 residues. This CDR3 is CASSYAGGGETQYF. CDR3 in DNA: TGTGCCAGCAGCTATGCGGGAGGCGGAGAGACCCAGTACTTC.

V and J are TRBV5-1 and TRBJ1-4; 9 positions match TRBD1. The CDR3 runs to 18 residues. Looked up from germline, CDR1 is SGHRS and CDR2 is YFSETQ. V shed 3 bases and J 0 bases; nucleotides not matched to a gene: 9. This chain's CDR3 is CASSSGTGLGATNEKLFF. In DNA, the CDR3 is TGCGCCAGCAGCTCCGGGACAGGGTTAGGTGCAACTAATGAAAAACTGTTTTTT.

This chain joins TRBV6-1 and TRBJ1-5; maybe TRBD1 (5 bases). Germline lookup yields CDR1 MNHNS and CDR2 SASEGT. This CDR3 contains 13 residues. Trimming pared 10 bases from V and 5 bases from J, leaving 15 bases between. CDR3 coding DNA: TGTGCCACAACTCAGGGAGGCCATCAGCCCCAGCATTTT. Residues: CATTQGGHQPQHF.

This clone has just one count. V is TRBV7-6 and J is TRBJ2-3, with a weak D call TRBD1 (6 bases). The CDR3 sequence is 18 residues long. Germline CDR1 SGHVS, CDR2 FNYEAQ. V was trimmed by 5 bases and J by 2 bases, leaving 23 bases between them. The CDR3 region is CASSLKITGKGDTDTQYF. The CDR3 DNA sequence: TGTGCCAGCAGCCTAAAAATAACAGGGAAGGGGGACACAGATACGCAGTATTTT.

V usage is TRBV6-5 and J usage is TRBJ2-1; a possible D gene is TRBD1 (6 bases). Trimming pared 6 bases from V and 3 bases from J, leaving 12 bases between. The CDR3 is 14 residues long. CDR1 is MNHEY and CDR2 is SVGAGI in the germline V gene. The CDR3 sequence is CASRPDRNYNEQFF. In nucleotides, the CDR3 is TGTGCCAGCAGACCGGACAGAAACTACAATGAGCAGTTCTTC.

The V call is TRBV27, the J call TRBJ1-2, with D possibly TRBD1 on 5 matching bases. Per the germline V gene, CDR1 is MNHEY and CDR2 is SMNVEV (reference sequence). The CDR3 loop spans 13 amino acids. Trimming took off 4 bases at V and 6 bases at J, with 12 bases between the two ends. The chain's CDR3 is CASSSLGHDGYTF. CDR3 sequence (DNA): TGTGCCAGCAGTTCCCTCGGACACGATGGCTACACCTTC.

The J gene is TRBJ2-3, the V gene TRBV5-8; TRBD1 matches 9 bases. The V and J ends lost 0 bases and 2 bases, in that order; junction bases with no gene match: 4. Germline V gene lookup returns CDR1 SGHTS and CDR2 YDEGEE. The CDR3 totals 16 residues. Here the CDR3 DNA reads TGTGCCAGCAGCTTGGCTGGGACAGGGCACACAGATACGCAGTATTTT. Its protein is CASSLAGTGHTDTQYF.

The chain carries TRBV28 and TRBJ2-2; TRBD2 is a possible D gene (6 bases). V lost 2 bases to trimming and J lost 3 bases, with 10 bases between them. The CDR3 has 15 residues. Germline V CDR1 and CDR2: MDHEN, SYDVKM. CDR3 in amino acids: CASSLVGRDTGELFF. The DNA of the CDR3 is TGTGCCAGCAGTTTAGTCGGGAGAGACACCGGGGAGCTGTTTTTT.

The CDR3 nucleotides are TGCGCCAGCAGCCAAGAACGGGACAGTCGCGCTCAGCCCCAGCATTTT. It is translated as CASSQERDSRAQPQHF. The rearrangement joins TRBV4-1 to TRBJ1-5; 7 positions match TRBD1. V trimming: 0 bases; J trimming: 6 bases; junction bases outside the gene matches: 8. The CDR3 is 16 amino acids. Germline CDR1 is MGHRA and CDR2 is YSYEKL.

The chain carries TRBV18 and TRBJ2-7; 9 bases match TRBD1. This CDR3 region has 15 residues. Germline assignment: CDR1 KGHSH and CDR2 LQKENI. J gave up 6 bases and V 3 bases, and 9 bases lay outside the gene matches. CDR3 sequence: CASSPDRGMIGEQYF. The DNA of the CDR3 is TGTGCCAGCTCACCGGACAGGGGAATGATCGGCGAGCAGTACTTC. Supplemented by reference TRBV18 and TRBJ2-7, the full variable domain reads NAGVMQNPRHLVRRRGQEARLRCSPMKGHSHVYWYRQLPEEGLKFMVYLQKENIIDESGMPKERFSAEFPKEGPSILRIQQVVRGDSAAYFCASSPDRGMIGEQYFGPGTRLTVT.

The CDR3, as DNA: TGTGCCACCAGCAGAGAACAGGGGTACGAGCAGTACTTC. This encodes CATSREQGYEQYF. The chain joins TRBV15 to TRBJ2-7, with TRBD1 identical over 7 bases. The CDR3 spans 13 residues. V dropped 0 bases and J dropped 4; count of bases not matched to a gene: 0. Germline assignment: CDR1 LNHNV and CDR2 YYDKDF (reference sequence). The entire variable domain, with the rest obtained from reference TRBV15 and TRBJ2-7, is as follows: DAMVIQNPRYQVTQFGKPVTLSCSQTLNHNVMYWYQQKSSQAPKLLFHYYDKDFNNEADTPDNFQSRRPNTSFCFLDIRSPGLGDTAMYLCATSREQGYEQYFGPGTRLTVT.

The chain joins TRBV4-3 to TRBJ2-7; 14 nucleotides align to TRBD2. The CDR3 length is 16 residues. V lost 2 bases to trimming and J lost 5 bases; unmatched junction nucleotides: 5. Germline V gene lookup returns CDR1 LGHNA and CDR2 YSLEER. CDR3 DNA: TGCGCCAGCAGCCAACGACTAGCGGGAGGGCCTAACGAGCAGTACTTC. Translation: CASSQRLAGGPNEQYF.

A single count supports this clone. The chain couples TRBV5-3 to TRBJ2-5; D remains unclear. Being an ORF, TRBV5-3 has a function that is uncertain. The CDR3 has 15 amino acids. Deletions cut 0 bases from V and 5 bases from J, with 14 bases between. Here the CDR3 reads CARSLVPIAGETQYF. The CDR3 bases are TGTGCCAGAAGCTTGGTCCCTATCGCCGGGGAGACCCAGTACTTC.

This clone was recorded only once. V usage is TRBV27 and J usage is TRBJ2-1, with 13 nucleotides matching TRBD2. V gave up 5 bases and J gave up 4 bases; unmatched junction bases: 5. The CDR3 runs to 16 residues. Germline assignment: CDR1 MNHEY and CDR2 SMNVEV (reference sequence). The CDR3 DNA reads TGTGCCAGCAGTCCCCCGGGACTAGCGGGGTACAATGAGCAGTTCTTC. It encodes CASSPPGLAGYNEQFF.

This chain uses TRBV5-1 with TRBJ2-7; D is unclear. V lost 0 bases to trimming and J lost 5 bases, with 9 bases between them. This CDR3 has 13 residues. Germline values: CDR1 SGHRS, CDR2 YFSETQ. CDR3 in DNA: TGCGCCAGCAGCTTGGATCTGGGCGACGAGCAGTACTTC. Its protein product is CASSLDLGDEQYF.